This TCR beta chain was documented in a study of blood T cells in healthy people across ages. The study's findings and limits: PBMCs went unsorted, and a conclusive naive versus antigen-experienced comparison was therefore prevented.

Trimming stripped 2 bases from V and 4 bases from J, with 20 bases between. Germline V gives CDR1 SNHLY, CDR2 FYNNEI. CDR3 length: 17 residues. PCR was performed a second time for about 7 to 12 cycles using a sample-barcoded 5' primer and a J-beta primer mix. Each CDR3 protein gets one entry after TCRdb re-called the 5' RACE reads with MiXCR. Among just over 1 million distinct CDR3 sequences listed, 35% to 50% were seen once. Each sample used at least 6 million PBMCs. Comment on this clonotype: Its antigen is undetermined.

The V gene is TRBV2, the J gene TRBJ2-5; perhaps TRBD1 as D (6 bases). The sample comprised blood. The TCR comes from a woman in her sixties or seventies in good health. CDR3 in amino acids: CASSERAQGDGVETQYF. CDR3 DNA: TGTGCCAGCAGTGAAAGGGCACAGGGCGATGGGGTAGAGACCCAGTACTTC.